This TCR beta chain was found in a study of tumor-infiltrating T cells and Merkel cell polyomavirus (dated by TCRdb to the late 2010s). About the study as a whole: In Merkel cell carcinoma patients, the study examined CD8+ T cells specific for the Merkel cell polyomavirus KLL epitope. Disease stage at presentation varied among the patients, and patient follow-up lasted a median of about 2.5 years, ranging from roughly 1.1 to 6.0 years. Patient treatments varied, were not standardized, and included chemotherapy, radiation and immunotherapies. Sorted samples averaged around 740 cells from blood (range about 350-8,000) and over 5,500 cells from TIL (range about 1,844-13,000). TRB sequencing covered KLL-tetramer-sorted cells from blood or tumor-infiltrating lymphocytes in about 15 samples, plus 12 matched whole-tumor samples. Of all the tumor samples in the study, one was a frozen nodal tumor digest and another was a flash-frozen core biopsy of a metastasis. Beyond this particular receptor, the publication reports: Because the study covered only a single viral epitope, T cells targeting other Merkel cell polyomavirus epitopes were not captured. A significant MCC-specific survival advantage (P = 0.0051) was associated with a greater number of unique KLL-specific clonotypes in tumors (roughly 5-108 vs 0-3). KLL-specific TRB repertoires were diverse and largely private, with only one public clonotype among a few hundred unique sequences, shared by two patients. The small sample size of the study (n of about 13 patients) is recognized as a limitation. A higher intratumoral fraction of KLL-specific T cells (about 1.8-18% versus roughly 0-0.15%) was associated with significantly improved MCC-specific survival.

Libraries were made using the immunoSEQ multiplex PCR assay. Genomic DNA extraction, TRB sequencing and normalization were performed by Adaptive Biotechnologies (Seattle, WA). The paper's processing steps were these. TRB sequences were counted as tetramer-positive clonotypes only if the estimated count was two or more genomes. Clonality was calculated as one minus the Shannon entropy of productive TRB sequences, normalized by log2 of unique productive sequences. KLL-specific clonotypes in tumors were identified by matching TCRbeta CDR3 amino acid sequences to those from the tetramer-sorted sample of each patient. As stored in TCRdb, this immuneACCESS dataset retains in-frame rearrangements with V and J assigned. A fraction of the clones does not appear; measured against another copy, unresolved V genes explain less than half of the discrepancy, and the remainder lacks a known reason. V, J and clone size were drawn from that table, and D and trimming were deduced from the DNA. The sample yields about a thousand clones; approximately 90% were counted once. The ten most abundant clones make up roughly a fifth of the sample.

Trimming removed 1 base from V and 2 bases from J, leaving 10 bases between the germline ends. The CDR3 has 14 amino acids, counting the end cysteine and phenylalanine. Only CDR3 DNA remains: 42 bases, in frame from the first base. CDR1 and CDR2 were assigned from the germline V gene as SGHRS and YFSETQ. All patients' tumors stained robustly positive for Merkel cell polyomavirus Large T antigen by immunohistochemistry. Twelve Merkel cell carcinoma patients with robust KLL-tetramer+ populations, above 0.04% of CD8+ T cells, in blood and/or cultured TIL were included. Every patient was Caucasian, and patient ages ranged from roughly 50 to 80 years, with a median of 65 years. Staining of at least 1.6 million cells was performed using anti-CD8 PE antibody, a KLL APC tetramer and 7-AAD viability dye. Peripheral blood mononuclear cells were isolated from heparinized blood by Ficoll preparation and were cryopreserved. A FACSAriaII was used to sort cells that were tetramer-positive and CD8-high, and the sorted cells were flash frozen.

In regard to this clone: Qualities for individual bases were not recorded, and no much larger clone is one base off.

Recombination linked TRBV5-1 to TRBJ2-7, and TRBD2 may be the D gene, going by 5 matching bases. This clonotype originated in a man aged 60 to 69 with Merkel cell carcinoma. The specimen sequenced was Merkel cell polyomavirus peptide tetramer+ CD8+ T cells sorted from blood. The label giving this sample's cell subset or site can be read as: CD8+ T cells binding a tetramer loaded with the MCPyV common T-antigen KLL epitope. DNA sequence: TGCGCCAGCAGCTTGTTACCGGGGACCTACGAGCAGTACTTC. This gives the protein CASSLLPGTYEQYF. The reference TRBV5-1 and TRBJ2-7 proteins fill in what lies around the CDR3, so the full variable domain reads KAGVTQTPRYLIKTRGQQVTLSCSPISGHRSVSWYQQTPGQGLQFLFEYFSETQRNKGNFPGRFSGRQFSNSRSEMNVSTLELGDSALYLCASSLLPGTYEQYFGPGTRLTVT.